A selection of T cell receptor beta chains follows, all from one sample in a study of early T cells in non-severe SARS-CoV-2 infection. TCRdb itself ran the 5' RACE reads through MiXCR, one entry per CDR3 protein. Of some 80,000 distinct CDR3 sequences listed, approximately 12% were seen once; the top ten hold about 3.4%. The sequenced material came from whole blood. All receptors come from an adult who was a healthcare worker with PCR-confirmed SARS-CoV-2 infection or an uninfected control (not recorded which). The conserved cysteine and the conserved F or W are not part of the CDR3 here. The order of the fields is V gene, J gene, CDR3 length, CDR3 protein.

V gene: TRBV18; J gene: TRBJ1-5; CDR3 length: 10; CDR3 protein: ASSAGNQPQH
V gene: TRBV25-1; J gene: TRBJ1-5; CDR3 length: 9; CDR3 protein: ASSQGGPQH
V gene: TRBV28; J gene: TRBJ2-7; CDR3 length: 13; CDR3 protein: ASSDASGTPYEQY
V gene: TRBV6-5; J gene: TRBJ2-5; CDR3 length: 14; CDR3 protein: ASSYGDRTNQETQY
V gene: TRBV4-2; J gene: TRBJ2-2; CDR3 length: 11; CDR3 protein: ASGRTETGELF
V gene: TRBV7-9; J gene: TRBJ2-1; CDR3 length: 15; CDR3 protein: ASSSNGLAGSYNEQF
V gene: TRBV28; J gene: TRBJ2-5; CDR3 length: 12; CDR3 protein: ASSTPVRGETQY
V gene: TRBV29-1; J gene: TRBJ2-5; CDR3 length: 12; CDR3 protein: SAGRGGLQETQY
V gene: TRBV7-8; J gene: TRBJ1-5; CDR3 length: 13; CDR3 protein: ASSLRGRGNQPQH
V gene: TRBV7-2; J gene: TRBJ2-7; CDR3 length: 13; CDR3 protein: ASSLGPQGRYEQY
V gene: TRBV12-3/TRBV12-4; J gene: TRBJ2-7; CDR3 length: 13; CDR3 protein: ASSPQTGGWYEQY
V gene: TRBV10-3; J gene: TRBJ2-1; CDR3 length: 11; CDR3 protein: AIGREGPDEQF
V gene: TRBV9; J gene: TRBJ2-1; CDR3 length: 13; CDR3 protein: ASTSVDLGNNEQF
V gene: TRBV27; J gene: TRBJ1-2; CDR3 length: 12; CDR3 protein: ASSSGQGWNGYT
V gene: TRBV7-9; J gene: TRBJ2-7; CDR3 length: 12; CDR3 protein: ASSLDGGRYEQY
V gene: TRBV5-1; J gene: TRBJ1-2; CDR3 length: 11; CDR3 protein: ASSFAGDYGYT
V gene: TRBV28; J gene: TRBJ1-3; CDR3 length: 12; CDR3 protein: ASTYRVRGNTIY
V gene: TRBV11-2; J gene: TRBJ2-1; CDR3 length: 9; CDR3 protein: ASGRRNEQF
V gene: TRBV11-2; J gene: TRBJ2-2; CDR3 length: 13; CDR3 protein: ASSSWGRVDGELF
V gene: TRBV27; J gene: TRBJ1-3; CDR3 length: 12; CDR3 protein: ASSLSGFENTIY
V gene: TRBV20-1; J gene: TRBJ2-3; CDR3 length: 13; CDR3 protein: SAREAGRVTDTQY
V gene: TRBV24-1; J gene: TRBJ1-2; CDR3 length: 12; CDR3 protein: ATSAPQPNYGYT
V gene: TRBV12-3/TRBV12-4; J gene: TRBJ2-3; CDR3 length: 12; CDR3 protein: ASSFGTSTDTQY
V gene: TRBV5-4; J gene: TRBJ2-1; CDR3 length: 15; CDR3 protein: ASNSGGGFYQNNEQF
V gene: TRBV7-8; J gene: TRBJ2-2; CDR3 length: 13; CDR3 protein: ASRAPGQGNGELF
V gene: TRBV11-2; J gene: TRBJ2-7; CDR3 length: 11; CDR3 protein: ASSFGMSYEQY
V gene: TRBV19; J gene: TRBJ2-7; CDR3 length: 14; CDR3 protein: ASSPSGGGTHYEQY
V gene: TRBV2; J gene: TRBJ1-4; CDR3 length: 10; CDR3 protein: ASSRDSPQLF
V gene: TRBV7-6; J gene: TRBJ2-1; CDR3 length: 11; CDR3 protein: ASSLTTYNEQF
V gene: TRBV7-3; J gene: TRBJ2-2; CDR3 length: 14; CDR3 protein: ASSPPGGRAGGELF
V gene: TRBV28; J gene: TRBJ2-7; CDR3 length: 10; CDR3 protein: ASSLGTYEQY
V gene: TRBV29-1; J gene: TRBJ2-1; CDR3 length: 10; CDR3 protein: SVSASGDEQF
V gene: TRBV29-1; J gene: TRBJ1-1; CDR3 length: 12; CDR3 protein: SSRRQAPNTEAF
V gene: TRBV7-2; J gene: TRBJ2-7; CDR3 length: 14; CDR3 protein: ASSPRGASGPYEQY
V gene: TRBV27; J gene: TRBJ2-7; CDR3 length: 14; CDR3 protein: ASSLSRGTASYEQY
V gene: TRBV6-1; J gene: TRBJ1-5; CDR3 length: 13; CDR3 protein: ASILEGTGYQPQH
V gene: TRBV28; J gene: TRBJ2-1; CDR3 length: 14; CDR3 protein: ASSRVQGIAHNEQF
V gene: TRBV28; J gene: TRBJ2-2; CDR3 length: 11; CDR3 protein: ASTLGSTGELF
V gene: TRBV4-1; J gene: TRBJ2-1; CDR3 length: 14; CDR3 protein: ASSPRTLAGRNEQF
V gene: TRBV3-1; J gene: TRBJ2-1; CDR3 length: 14; CDR3 protein: ASSQTLGQRYNEQF
V gene: TRBV28; J gene: TRBJ2-1; CDR3 length: 13; CDR3 protein: ASRLTGLSYNEQF
V gene: TRBV7-9; J gene: TRBJ2-1; CDR3 length: 13; CDR3 protein: ASSPRRGGNNEQF
V gene: TRBV20-1; J gene: TRBJ2-7; CDR3 length: 15; CDR3 protein: SARSQGLAGDVYEQY
V gene: TRBV9; J gene: TRBJ2-1; CDR3 length: 13; CDR3 protein: ASSVEVDPYNEQF
V gene: TRBV9; J gene: TRBJ1-1; CDR3 length: 13; CDR3 protein: ASSGRTGPNTEDF
V gene: TRBV29-1; J gene: TRBJ2-3; CDR3 length: 12; CDR3 protein: SAGGGRYTDTQY
V gene: TRBV10-1; J gene: TRBJ2-3; CDR3 length: 13; CDR3 protein: ASSDRGRGTDTQY
V gene: TRBV19; J gene: TRBJ1-5; CDR3 length: 11; CDR3 protein: ASSQGSHQPQH
V gene: TRBV30; J gene: TRBJ2-7; CDR3 length: 11; CDR3 protein: AWKRGRAYEQY
V gene: TRBV11-1; J gene: TRBJ2-5; CDR3 length: 15; CDR3 protein: ASSLGATSGTQETQY
V gene: TRBV10-3; J gene: TRBJ2-3; CDR3 length: 13; CDR3 protein: AIRDLGGSSDTQY
V gene: TRBV24-1; J gene: TRBJ2-1; CDR3 length: 13; CDR3 protein: ATGTGTGGFYEQF
V gene: TRBV12-3/TRBV12-4; J gene: TRBJ2-3; CDR3 length: 14; CDR3 protein: ASSLDYQGGSDTQY
V gene: TRBV29-1; J gene: TRBJ1-5; CDR3 length: 13; CDR3 protein: SVTEGTGILQPQH
V gene: TRBV6-2/TRBV6-3; J gene: TRBJ2-6; CDR3 length: 12; CDR3 protein: ASRRGSGANVLT